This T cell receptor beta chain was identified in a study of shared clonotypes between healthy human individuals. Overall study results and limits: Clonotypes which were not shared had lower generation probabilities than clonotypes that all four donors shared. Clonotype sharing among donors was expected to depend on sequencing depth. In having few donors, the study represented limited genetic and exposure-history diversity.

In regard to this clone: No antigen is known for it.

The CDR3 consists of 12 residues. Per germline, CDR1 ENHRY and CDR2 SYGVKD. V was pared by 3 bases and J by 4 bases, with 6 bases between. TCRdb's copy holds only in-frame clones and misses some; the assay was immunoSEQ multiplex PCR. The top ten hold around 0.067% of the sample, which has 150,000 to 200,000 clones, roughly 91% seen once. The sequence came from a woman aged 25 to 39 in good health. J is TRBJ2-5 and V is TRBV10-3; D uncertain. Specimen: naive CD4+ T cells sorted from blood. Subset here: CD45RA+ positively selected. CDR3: CAISDGSETQYF. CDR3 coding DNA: TGTGCCATCAGTGATGGGTCAGAGACCCAGTACTTC.